The source of this T cell receptor beta chain is a study of identifying expanded T cells in peripheral blood. Only in-frame clones appear in the TCRdb table, and some are missing; sequencing was by immunoSEQ multiplex PCR. The sample yields roughly 130,000 clones, about 86% seen once. Study observations and caveats: Roughly two-week clone count variance significantly increased as total template count grew. Technical replicates showed about 1.2 changed clones; roughly two weeks roughly 15; four weeks 19.

About this clone itself: The antigen is unknown.

Collection occurred without any documented infections or immune events in donors. The source is a person aged 18 to 69 in good health. The sequenced sample was blood.

CDR3 sequence reads: CASKQEPDTQYF. DNA for the CDR3: TGTGCCAGCAAACAGGAACCAGATACGCAGTATTTT. The chain recombines TRBV27 with TRBJ2-3; possibly TRBD1 for D (5 bases). Germline-derived CDR1 and CDR2 are MNHEY and SMNVEV (reference sequence). V lost 7 bases and J lost 4, with 9 bases in between. The CDR3 length is 12 residues.